This T cell receptor (beta chain) was captured in a study of cytomegalovirus exposure and HLA in healthy donors. In the study overall: The same platform was used for the 90 to 150 validation repertoires and the 600 to 700 first-cohort repertoires, a later analysis reported.

The CDR3 runs to 16 residues. The germline gives CDR1 MGHRA, CDR2 YSYEKL. V lost 3 bases, J lost 2 bases, and 7 bases stayed unmatched. General study points: Rarity characterized most TCR sequences, yet some public TCRs appeared in many donors. The study recorded 160 or so TCR beta chains that were cytomegalovirus-associated.

The repertoire was sequenced with immunoSEQ multiplex PCR; TCRdb's copy has only in-frame clones and lacks some. Counted here are tens of thousands of clones, 96% occurring once; the ten biggest clones make up 4.5% to 5%. This clone was picked up a small number of times. The antigen remains undetermined. Sequenced sample: PBMCs. The clonotype originates from a woman under 30 in good health and CMV-seropositive. The chain is built from TRBV4-1 and TRBJ2-5; 9 bases line up with TRBD2. The CDR3 spells CASSQTILAGQETQYF. The CDR3 region has the DNA TGCGCCAGCAGCCAGACAATTCTAGCGGGGCAAGAGACCCAGTACTTC.